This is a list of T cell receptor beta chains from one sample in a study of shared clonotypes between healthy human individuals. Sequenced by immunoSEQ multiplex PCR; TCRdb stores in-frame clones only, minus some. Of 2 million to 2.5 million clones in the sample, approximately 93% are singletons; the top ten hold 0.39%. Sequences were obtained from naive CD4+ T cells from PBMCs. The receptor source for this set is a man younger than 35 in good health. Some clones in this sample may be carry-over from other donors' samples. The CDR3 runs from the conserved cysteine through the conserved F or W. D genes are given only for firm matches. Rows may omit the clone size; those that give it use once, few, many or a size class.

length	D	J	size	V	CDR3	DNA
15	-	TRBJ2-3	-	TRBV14	CASSPGWAARDTQYF	TGTGCCAGCAGCCCCGGGTGGGCAGCTCGAGATACGCAGTATTTT
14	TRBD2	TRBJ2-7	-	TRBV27	CASSRLAGNYEQYF	TGTGCCAGCAGTCGGCTAGCGGGAAACTACGAGCAGTACTTC
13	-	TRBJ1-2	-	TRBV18	CASSLVQVYGYTF	TGTGCCAGCTCACTTGTACAGGTCTATGGCTACACCTTC
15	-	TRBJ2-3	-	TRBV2	CASSVPGRRTDTQYF	TGTGCCAGCAGTGTACCGGGTAGAAGGACAGATACGCAGTATTTT
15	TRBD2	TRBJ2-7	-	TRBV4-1	CASSHPTSGDYEQYF	TGCGCCAGCAGCCATCCGACTAGCGGAGACTACGAGCAGTACTTC
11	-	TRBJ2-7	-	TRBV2	CASRQGYEQYF	TGTGCCAGCAGACAGGGATACGAGCAGTACTTC
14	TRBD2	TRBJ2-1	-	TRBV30	CAWTVAGEGDEQFF	TGTGCCTGGACCGTAGCGGGAGAGGGGGATGAGCAGTTCTTC
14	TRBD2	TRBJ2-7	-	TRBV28	CASSLAGASYEQYF	TGTGCCAGCAGTTTAGCGGGAGCGTCCTACGAGCAGTACTTC
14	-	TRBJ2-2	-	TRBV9	CASSIRQSTGELFF	TGTGCCAGCAGCATCCGACAGTCCACCGGGGAGCTGTTTTTT
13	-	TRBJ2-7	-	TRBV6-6	CASKDSSPYEQYF	TGTGCCAGCAAGGACAGCTCTCCCTACGAGCAGTACTTC
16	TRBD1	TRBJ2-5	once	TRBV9	CASSVGFATGEETQYF	TGTGCCAGCAGCGTAGGGTTCGCGACAGGGGAAGAGACCCAGTACTTC
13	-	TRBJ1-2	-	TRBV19	CASSTYTNYGYTF	TGTGCCAGTAGTACCTACACGAACTATGGCTACACCTTC
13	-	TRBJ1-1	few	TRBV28	CASSSYLPGVAFF	TGTGCCAGCAGTTCCTACCTCCCCGGGGTCGCTTTCTTT
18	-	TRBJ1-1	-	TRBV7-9	CASSLVLERRRKNTEAFF	TGTGCCAGCAGCTTAGTACTGGAGCGGAGACGGAAGAACACTGAAGCTTTCTTT
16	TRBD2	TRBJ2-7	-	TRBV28	CASSSPGGGRAHEQYF	TGTGCCAGCAGTTCACCCGGTGGCGGGAGGGCCCACGAGCAGTACTTC
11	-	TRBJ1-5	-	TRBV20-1	CSAGANQPQHF	TGCAGTGCCGGGGCAAATCAGCCCCAGCATTTT
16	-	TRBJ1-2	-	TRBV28	CASGTALPNGDYGYTF	TGTGCCAGCGGAACCGCGCTTCCTAACGGGGACTATGGCTACACCTTC
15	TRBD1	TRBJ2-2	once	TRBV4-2	CASSPYRGGTGELFF	TGTGCCAGCAGCCCTTACAGGGGTGGCACCGGGGAGCTGTTTTTT
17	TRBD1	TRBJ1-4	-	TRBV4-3	CASSQDTGGGAFGKLFF	TGCGCCAGCAGCCAAGATACAGGGGGCGGTGCGTTTGGAAAACTGTTTTTT
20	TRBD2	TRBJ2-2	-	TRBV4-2	CASSQEARTSGSGDTGELFF	TGTGCCAGCAGCCAAGAGGCTCGGACTAGCGGGAGCGGGGACACCGGGGAGCTGTTTTTT
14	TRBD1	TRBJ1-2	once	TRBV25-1	CASSGTGVNYGYTF	TGTGCCAGCAGCGGGACAGGGGTTAACTATGGCTACACCTTC
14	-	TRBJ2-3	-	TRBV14	CASSQRLDPSAQYF	TGTGCCAGCAGCCAACGACTGGACCCGTCGGCGCAGTATTTT